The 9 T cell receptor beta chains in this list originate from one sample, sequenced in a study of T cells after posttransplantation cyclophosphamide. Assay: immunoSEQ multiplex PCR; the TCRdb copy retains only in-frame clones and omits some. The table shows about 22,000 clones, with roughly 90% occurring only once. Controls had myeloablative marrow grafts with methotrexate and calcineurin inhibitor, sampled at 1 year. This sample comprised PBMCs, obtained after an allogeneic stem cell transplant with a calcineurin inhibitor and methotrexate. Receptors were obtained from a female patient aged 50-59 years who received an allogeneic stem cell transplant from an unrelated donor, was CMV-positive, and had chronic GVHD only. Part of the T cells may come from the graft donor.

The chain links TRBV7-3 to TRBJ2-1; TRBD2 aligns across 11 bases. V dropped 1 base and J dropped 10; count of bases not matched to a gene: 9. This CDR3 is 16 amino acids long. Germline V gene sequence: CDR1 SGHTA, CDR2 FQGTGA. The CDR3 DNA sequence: TGTGCCAGCAGCTTAATGGCGTCTAGCGGGAGGAGGGAGCAGTTCTTC. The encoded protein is CASSLMASSGRREQFF. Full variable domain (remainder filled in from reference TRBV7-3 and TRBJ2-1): GAGVSQTPSNKVTEKGKYVELRCDPISGHTALYWYRQSLGQGPEFLIYFQGTGAADDSGLPNDRFFAVRPEGSVSTLKIQRTERGDSAVYLCASSLMASSGRREQFFGPGTRLTVL.

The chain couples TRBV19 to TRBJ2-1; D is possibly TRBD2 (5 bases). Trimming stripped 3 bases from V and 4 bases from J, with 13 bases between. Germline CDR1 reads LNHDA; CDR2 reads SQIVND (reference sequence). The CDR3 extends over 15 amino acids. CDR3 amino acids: CASSIPPAEYNEQFF. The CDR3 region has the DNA TGTGCCAGTAGTATCCCACCAGCGGAGTACAATGAGCAGTTCTTC.

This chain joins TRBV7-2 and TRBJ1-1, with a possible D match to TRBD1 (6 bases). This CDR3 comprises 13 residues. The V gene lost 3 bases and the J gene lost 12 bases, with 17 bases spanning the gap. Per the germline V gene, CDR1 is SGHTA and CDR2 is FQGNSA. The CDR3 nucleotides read TGTGCCAGCAGCTTGAGGGGGGGCACTTTAACTTTCTTT. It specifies CASSLRGGTLTFF.

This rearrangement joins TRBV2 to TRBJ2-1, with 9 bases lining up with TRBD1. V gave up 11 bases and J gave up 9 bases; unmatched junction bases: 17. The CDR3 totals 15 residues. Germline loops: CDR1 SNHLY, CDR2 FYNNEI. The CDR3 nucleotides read TGTGCCGGACTACAGGGGGCTGGAAATGATGCTGAGCAGTTCTTC. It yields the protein CAGLQGAGNDAEQFF.

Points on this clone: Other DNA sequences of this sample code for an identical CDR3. CDR3 in amino acids: CASSPYRLEPGDIQYF. CDR3 nucleotide sequence: TGTGCCAGCAGTCCCTATCGCCTAGAGCCCGGCGACATTCAGTACTTC. The chain uses TRBV27 and TRBJ2-4; no clear D. This CDR3 is 16 amino acids long. The ends were cut back, 5 bases at V and 8 bases at J, with 22 bases in the middle. Germline assignment: CDR1 MNHEY and CDR2 SMNVEV (reference sequence).

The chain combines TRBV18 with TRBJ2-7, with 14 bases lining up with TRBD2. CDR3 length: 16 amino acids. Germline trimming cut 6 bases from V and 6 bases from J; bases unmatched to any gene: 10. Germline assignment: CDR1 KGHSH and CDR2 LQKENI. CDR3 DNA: TGTGCCAGCTCGGGCGGACTAGCGGGAGGTCGGAGCGAGCAGTACTTC. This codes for CASSGGLAGGRSEQYF.

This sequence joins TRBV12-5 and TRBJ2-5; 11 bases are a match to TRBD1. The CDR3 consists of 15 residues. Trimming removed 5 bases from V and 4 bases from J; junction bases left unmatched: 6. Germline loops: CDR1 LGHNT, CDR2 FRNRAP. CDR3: CASGIGTGGIETQYF. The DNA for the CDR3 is TGTGCTAGTGGTATAGGGACAGGGGGGATAGAGACCCAGTACTTC.

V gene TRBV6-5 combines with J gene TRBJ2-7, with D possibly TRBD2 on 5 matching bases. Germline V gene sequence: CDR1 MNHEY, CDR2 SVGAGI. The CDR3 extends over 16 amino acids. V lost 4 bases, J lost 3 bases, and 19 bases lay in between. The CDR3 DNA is TGTGCCAGCAGTTCATCTGGAGCGGACTGGTTCTACGAGCAGTACTTC. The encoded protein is CASSSSGADWFYEQYF.

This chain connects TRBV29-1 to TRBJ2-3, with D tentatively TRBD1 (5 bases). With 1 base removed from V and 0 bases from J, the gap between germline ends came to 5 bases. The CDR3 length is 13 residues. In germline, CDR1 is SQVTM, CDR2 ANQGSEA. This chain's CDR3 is CSVEGGSTDTQYF. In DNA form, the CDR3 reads TGCAGCGTTGAAGGGGGCAGCACAGATACGCAGTATTTT.